This T cell receptor (beta chain) was captured by sequencing in a study of blood T cell repertoires in COVID-19. Residents of about two dozen US areas, aged roughly 18 to 89 years, made up the participants. Cohort allocation depended upon clinical history that participants reported. The CDR3 length is 15 residues. The germline CDR1 and CDR2 sequences are MNHEY and SVGAGI. V lost 4 bases and J lost 7; bases outside the gene matches: 3. Profiled with immunoSEQ multiplex PCR; TCRdb holds only in-frame clones, not every one. The sample records nearly 350,000 clones, roughly 90% being singletons. Sample: PBMCs or T cells enriched from blood (not recorded which). The TCR sequence derives from a woman aged 30 to 39 who had recovered from COVID-19. The chain carries TRBV6-5 and TRBJ1-6, with 11 bases that match TRBD1. DNA of the CDR3: TGTGCCAGCAGTTCCGGGACAGGGGGGAATTCACCCCTCCACTTT. This codes for CASSSGTGGNSPLHF.